The entry below gives a single TCR beta chain sequence along with its context. Germline CDR1 MNHEY, CDR2 SVGAGI. CDR3 length: 14 amino acids. V lost 6 bases to trimming and J lost 1 base, with 12 bases between them. The assay was immunoSEQ multiplex PCR, and TCRdb's table has in-frame clones only and misses some. The sample comprises 73,000 or so clones, 85% to 90% of which are singletons, and over 7.5% rests with the top ten. The record originates from a study of T cell changes during pregnancy in multiple sclerosis. The chain is built from TRBV6-5 and TRBJ1-1, with D possibly matching TRBD1 (5 bases). The TCR originated in a female donor in good health, enrolled as a control in a pregnancy study. The source was peripheral blood, collected after pregnancy. CDR3 nucleotides: TGTGCCAGCAGACCGAGCGGGGGGAACACTGAAGCTTTCTTT. It specifies CASRPSGGNTEAFF.